This paragraph reports one T cell receptor (beta chain). The target of this receptor is not known. Per-base quality was not reported, and no clone a single base away is much larger than it. TCRbeta CDR3 regions were amplified from genomic DNA using the immunoSEQ Assay, a bias-controlled multiplex PCR. The paper's processing steps were these. The number of nucleated cells in each sample was estimated by amplification of reference gene primers within the assay. Sequence reads were collapsed and filtered to measure the absolute abundance of every unique TCRbeta CDR3 rearrangement. For each sample, productive Simpson clonality was calculated by taking the square root of Simpson's diversity index across productive rearrangements. As stored in TCRdb, this immuneACCESS dataset retains in-frame rearrangements with V and J assigned. A fraction of the clones does not appear; measured against another copy, unresolved V genes explain less than half of the discrepancy, and the remainder lacks a known reason. The V and J calls and clone size are taken from that table; D and trimming were inferred from the DNA. Counted in this sample were under 250,000 clones; 88% of them appeared once. 18% of the sample comes from the top ten.

This sample is drawn from a study of blood T cell repertoires in COVID-19 (dated by TCRdb to about 2020). Regarding the research as a whole: Samples from collaborators originated in the United States, Italy and Spain and spanned both the acute and convalescent phases of COVID-19. HLA class I and class II types, where available, came from metadata supplied by the sample provider rather than from assay-based typing. The prospective study material was composed of cDNA or gDNA derived from T cells, B-cell-depleted T cells, or PBMCs. The samples were drawn from the first 160 participants of the ongoing ImmuneRACE study and from 1,254 subjects provided by 6 global collaborators. Nearly every sample came with metadata listing a de-identified subject ID, COVID-19 status, age in years and sex. A freely available public database, intended as a resource for researchers studying the immune response to SARS-CoV-2, is where the repertoires were released. The dataset comprised deeply sampled blood TCRbeta repertoires from subjects exposed to, actively infected with, or recovered from COVID-19.

In Seattle, one collaborating source enrolled patients while the infection was active and tracked those patients longitudinally over the course of disease. Whole blood was collected in K2EDTA tubes by collaborating institutions according to the institutions' own protocols. For TCRbeta analysis, collaborator samples were shipped as frozen whole blood, as isolated PBMCs, or as DNA extracted from either sample type. Beyond this particular receptor, the publication reports: The quantity of clinical and demographic metadata differed by source and by participant and was supplied without curation.

The junction shows trimming of 0 bases on V and 1 base on J, plus 6 bases between the germline ends. Spanning cysteine to phenylalanine, the CDR3 consists of 14 amino acids. The kept DNA is CDR3 alone, 42 bases in frame from the first base. Sequences SGHRS (CDR1) and YFSETQ (CDR2) are obtained from the germline V gene. Sequenced material: peripheral blood. The rearrangement joined TRBV5-1 to TRBJ2-3; a tentative D call is TRBD2 (5 bases match). This sequence originates from a man aged 45-65 years with COVID-19, enrolled during active disease. DNA sequence: TGCGCCAGCAGCTTGGGGGAGCGCACAGATACGCAGTATTTT. This is translated as CASSLGERTDTQYF.